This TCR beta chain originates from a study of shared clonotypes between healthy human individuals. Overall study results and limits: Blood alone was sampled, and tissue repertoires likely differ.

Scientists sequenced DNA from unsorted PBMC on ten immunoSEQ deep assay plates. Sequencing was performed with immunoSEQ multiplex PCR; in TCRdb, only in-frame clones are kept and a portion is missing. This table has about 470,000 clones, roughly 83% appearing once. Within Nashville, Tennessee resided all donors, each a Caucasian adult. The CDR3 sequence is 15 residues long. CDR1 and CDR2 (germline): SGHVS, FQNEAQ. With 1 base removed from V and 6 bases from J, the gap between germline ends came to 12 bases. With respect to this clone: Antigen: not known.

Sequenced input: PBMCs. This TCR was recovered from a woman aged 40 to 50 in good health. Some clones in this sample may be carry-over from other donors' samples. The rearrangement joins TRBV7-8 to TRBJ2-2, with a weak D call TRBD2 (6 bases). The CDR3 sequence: CASSLVGTRPGELFF. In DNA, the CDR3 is TGTGCCAGCAGCTTAGTTGGGACTCGTCCCGGGGAGCTGTTTTTT.